These T cell receptor beta chains were read from a single sample in a study of blood T cells in healthy people across ages. TCRdb redid the calling of the 5' RACE reads with MiXCR, one entry per CDR3 protein. The repertoire holds more than 700,000 distinct CDR3 sequences, with about 48% as singletons. Sequenced sample: blood. The origin of the receptors is a man older than 75 in good health. The CDR3 runs from the conserved cysteine through the conserved F or W. The order of the fields is J gene, D gene, clone size, V gene, CDR3 DNA, CDR3 protein. D genes are given only for firm matches. Clone size appears in some rows only: once, few, many, or a class for an expanded clone.

>TRBJ2-5|TRBD2|.|TRBV7-9
TGTGCCAGCAGCTTGATCTCCGGCGGGGGGGAAGAGACCCAGTACTTC
CASSLISGGGEETQYF
>TRBJ1-2|TRBD1|.|TRBV20-1
TGCAGTGCTAGAGTTCAGGCAGGGGGCGGCTACACCTTC
CSARVQAGGGYTF
>TRBJ2-1|TRBD2|.|TRBV6-2/TRBV6-3
TGTGCCAGCATTAGGACTAGCGGAGGAGATTACAATGAGCAGTTCTTC
CASIRTSGGDYNEQFF
>TRBJ1-3|.|once|TRBV20-1
TGCAGTGCCCCGGGACCCGGCTCTGGAAACACCATATATTTT
CSAPGPGSGNTIYF
>TRBJ2-7|TRBD2|.|TRBV7-2
TGTGCCAGCAGCCCACAGACTAGCAGTGCCTACGAGCAGTACTTC
CASSPQTSSAYEQYF
>TRBJ2-5|.|.|TRBV20-1
TGCAGTGTGAAGCTTAAAGAGACCCAGTACTTC
CSVKLKETQYF
>TRBJ1-6|.|few|TRBV5-1
TGCGCCAGCAGCCAAGACAGAAGCAATTCACCCCTCCACTTT
CASSQDRSNSPLHF
>TRBJ2-3|.|.|TRBV6-5
TGTGCCAGCAGGCCGCCGGGGGCAGATACGCAGTATTTT
CASRPPGADTQYF
>TRBJ2-1|TRBD2|.|TRBV20-1
TGCAGTCCCAGGTCCCCTAGCGGGGGCGACAATGAGCAGTTCTTC
CSPRSPSGGDNEQFF
>TRBJ2-2|.|.|TRBV20-1
TGCAGTGCTAGAAAAGGGGCCGGGGAGCTGTTTTTT
CSARKGAGELFF
>TRBJ2-7|.|.|TRBV29-1
TGCGGCGTTGAAAGGGGGGCGCGCTACGAGCAGTACTTC
CGVERGARYEQYF
>TRBJ1-2|.|few|TRBV5-6
TGTGCCAGCAGCCCGACCCTGGACAGCGGTAACTATGGCTACACCTTC
CASSPTLDSGNYGYTF
>TRBJ2-1|TRBD2|.|TRBV7-8
TGTGCCAGCAGCTTACAGTACGGGACTAGTCCCTACAATGAGCAGTTCTTC
CASSLQYGTSPYNEQFF
>TRBJ2-1|TRBD2|many|TRBV7-9
TGTGCCAGCAGCCCCCGACTAGCGGCCTACAATGAGCAGTTCTTC
CASSPRLAAYNEQFF
>TRBJ1-5|.|.|TRBV2
TGTGCCAGCAGTGAGGGAAATAGCAATCAGCCCCAGCATTTT
CASSEGNSNQPQHF
>TRBJ1-5|.|.|TRBV21-1
TGTGCCAGCAGCAAAGCTAGAAATCAGCCCCAGCATTTT
CASSKARNQPQHF
>TRBJ2-4|TRBD2|.|TRBV28
TGTGCCAGCAGTTTAAGCGCATGGGACGGGAGGAACATTCAGTACTTC
CASSLSAWDGRNIQYF
>TRBJ2-7|.|.|TRBV11-3
TGTGCCAGCAGCCAATCCCCTAGTGTGGGCTACGAGCAGTACTTC
CASSQSPSVGYEQYF
>TRBJ2-3|.|few|TRBV27
TGTGCCAGCAGTCAGCCTTGGGGTAGCGGCACAGATACGCAGTATTTT
CASSQPWGSGTDTQYF
>TRBJ2-3|TRBD2|.|TRBV9
TGTGCCAGCAGCGGGACTAGCGGGCCCACAGATACGCAGTATTTT
CASSGTSGPTDTQYF
>TRBJ2-1|.|few|TRBV21-1
TGTGCCAGCAGCAACCCCGGGACAGAGAATGAGCAGTTCTTC
CASSNPGTENEQFF
>TRBJ2-7|.|few|TRBV5-1
TGCGCCAGCAGCGAGGGCGGGACATCCTCCTACGAGCAGTACTTC
CASSEGGTSSYEQYF
>TRBJ2-1|TRBD2|few|TRBV4-1
TGCGCCAGCAGCCAACTAGCGGGCACCTACAATGAGCAGTTCTTC
CASSQLAGTYNEQFF
>TRBJ2-7|TRBD2|once|TRBV7-3
TGTGCCAACAGCTTAACAGGCGGGAGGCTCTACGAGCAGTACTTC
CANSLTGGRLYEQYF
>TRBJ2-3|TRBD2|.|TRBV28
TGTGCCAGCAGCTCGGCCGCGACTAGCGGGCACAGATACGCGTATTTT
CASSSAATSGHRYAYF
>TRBJ2-5|TRBD2|.|TRBV5-1
TGCGCCAGCAGCTTGGATCCGGGAGGACAAGAGACCCAGTACTTC
CASSLDPGGQETQYF
>TRBJ1-5|TRBD1|.|TRBV2
TGTGCCAGCGCAGTGGGCTCGACAGGGGACAATCAGCCCCAGCATTTT
CASAVGSTGDNQPQHF
>TRBJ1-2|TRBD1|.|TRBV2
TGTGCCAGCAGAGACAGGGCCGGCTATGGCTACACCTTC
CASRDRAGYGYTF
>TRBJ1-1|TRBD1|.|TRBV20-1
TGCAGTGCGCCATGGACCGGGACAGGGGACACTGAAGCTTTCTTT
CSAPWTGTGDTEAFF
>TRBJ2-7|.|.|TRBV12-3/TRBV12-4
TGTGCCAGCAGTCGGGGGGCAACAGGGCATAACTACGAGCAGTACTTC
CASSRGATGHNYEQYF
>TRBJ2-7|.|.|TRBV20-1
TGCAGTGCTACCCCGGGAGTTGAGACCTACGAGCAGTACTTC
CSATPGVETYEQYF
>TRBJ1-5|.|.|TRBV21-1
TGTGCCAGCAGAAGGACCCGAAATCAGCCCCAGCATTTT
CASRRTRNQPQHF
>TRBJ2-5|.|.|TRBV11-2
TGTGCCAGCAGCCCCTCCTTGGAGACCCAGTACTTC
CASSPSLETQYF
>TRBJ2-1|.|many|TRBV29-1
TGCAGCGTTGCGCAGGTCACAGGGAATGAGCAGTTCTTC
CSVAQVTGNEQFF
>TRBJ2-7|TRBD2|few|TRBV5-1
TGCGCCAGCAGCTTGGTGGGACTAGGGACTGACGAGCAGTACTTC
CASSLVGLGTDEQYF
>TRBJ2-1|TRBD1|.|TRBV6-6
TGTGCCAGCAGTTACCCCCAGGGGGAGTCCTACAATGAGCAGTTCTTC
CASSYPQGESYNEQFF
>TRBJ2-7|.|few|TRBV20-1
TGCAGTGCTAGAGTAGCGGATTATGGGGGAGGGGGCAACGAGCAGTACTTC
CSARVADYGGGGNEQYF
>TRBJ2-5|.|many|TRBV29-1
TGCAGCGTTGCAGAGGGCAGAGAGACCCAGTACTTC
CSVAEGRETQYF
>TRBJ2-1|TRBD1|once|TRBV6-1
TGTGCCAGCACCGCTACGACAGGGGGCTATGAGCAGTTCTTC
CASTATTGGYEQFF
>TRBJ2-5|TRBD1|.|TRBV2
TGTGCCAGCAGTTTTATGGGCAGGGGGTCCGAGACCCAGTACTTC
CASSFMGRGSETQYF
>TRBJ2-1|.|.|TRBV6-6
TGTGCCAGCAGTTACTCGAATGCCCTACGGTACAATGAGCAGTTCTTC
CASSYSNALRYNEQFF